This T cell receptor (beta chain) is drawn from a study of T-cell memory formation after mild COVID-19. Study outcomes and limitations: Among CD4+ contracting clones, most were CM and EM, and CD8+ ones EMRA.

This clonotype was counted only a few times. Antigen specificity is unknown. 5'RACE with constant-segment primers yielded barcoded, UMI-tagged TCR alpha and TCR beta cDNA libraries. TCRdb re-analysed the 5' RACE reads in MiXCR, keeping a single row per CDR3 protein. This repertoire shows a few hundred thousand distinct CDR3 sequences, around 16% found once; its top ten account for about a fifth. The sequence was obtained from a man aged 18 to 29 who had mild COVID-19 (a few samples of this study predate the infection). Cell type and time point are not known. Sequences were obtained from PBMCs or a T cell subset sorted from them (not recorded which).

CDR3 residues: CASSFVREISVLTF. The DNA of the CDR3 is TGTGCCAGCAGCTTCGTCAGGGAGATCAGCGTCCTGACTTTC. The chain employs TRBV7-9 and TRBJ2-6; D possibly matches TRBD1 or TRBD2 (5 bases each). The CDR3 extends over 14 amino acids. Germline V CDR1 and CDR2: SEHNR, FQNEAQ (reference sequence). V lost 3 bases and J 12 bases, leaving 15 bases between the germline ends.